This T cell receptor beta chain emerged from a study of cytomegalovirus exposure and HLA in healthy donors. At the level of the study: Out of around 360 genotyped donors, roughly 80% belonged to the Caucasian-associated ancestry cluster. Study conclusions and caveats: Some segments of the V type, notably TRBV6-2 and TRBV6-3, were excluded as indistinguishable. The authors later linked a missense DCLRE1C variant to TCR beta V- and J-gene trimming. Rates of TCR association differed by HLA locus in a later analysis, with DRB1 highest and HLA-C lowest.

As for this clone: Its target is unknown.

CDR3 length: 16 amino acids. The PCR was carried out with 60 Vbeta primers and 13 Jbeta primers. Assay used: immunoSEQ multiplex PCR; TCRdb lists only in-frame clones, some missing. The data hold roughly 150,000 clones, with 73% observed a single time. The sequence was obtained from a woman aged 18-30 years in good health and CMV-seropositive. The sequencing input was PBMCs. The chain couples TRBV12-2 to TRBJ2-5; the D call of TRBD2 is as the table states it, not checked on the DNA. TRBV12-2 is a pseudogene segment. Here the CDR3 reads CASRPTSGSPIGTQYF. In DNA, the CDR3 is TGTGCAAGTCGCCCCACTAGCGGCTCCCCTATCGGGACCCAGTACTTC.